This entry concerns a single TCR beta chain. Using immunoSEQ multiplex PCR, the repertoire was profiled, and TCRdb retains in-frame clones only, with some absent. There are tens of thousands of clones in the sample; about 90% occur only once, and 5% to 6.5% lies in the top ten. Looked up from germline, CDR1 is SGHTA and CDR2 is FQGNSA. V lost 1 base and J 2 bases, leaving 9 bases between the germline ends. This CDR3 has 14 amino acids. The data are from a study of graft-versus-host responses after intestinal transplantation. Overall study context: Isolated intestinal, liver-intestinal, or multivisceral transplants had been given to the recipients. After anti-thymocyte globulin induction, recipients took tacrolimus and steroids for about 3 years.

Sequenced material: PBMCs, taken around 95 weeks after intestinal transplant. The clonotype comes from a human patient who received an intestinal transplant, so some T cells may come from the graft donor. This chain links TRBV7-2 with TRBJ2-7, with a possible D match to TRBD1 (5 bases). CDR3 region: CASSLVLGPYEQYF. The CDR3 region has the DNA TGTGCCAGCAGCTTAGTTCTGGGGCCCTACGAGCAGTACTTC.